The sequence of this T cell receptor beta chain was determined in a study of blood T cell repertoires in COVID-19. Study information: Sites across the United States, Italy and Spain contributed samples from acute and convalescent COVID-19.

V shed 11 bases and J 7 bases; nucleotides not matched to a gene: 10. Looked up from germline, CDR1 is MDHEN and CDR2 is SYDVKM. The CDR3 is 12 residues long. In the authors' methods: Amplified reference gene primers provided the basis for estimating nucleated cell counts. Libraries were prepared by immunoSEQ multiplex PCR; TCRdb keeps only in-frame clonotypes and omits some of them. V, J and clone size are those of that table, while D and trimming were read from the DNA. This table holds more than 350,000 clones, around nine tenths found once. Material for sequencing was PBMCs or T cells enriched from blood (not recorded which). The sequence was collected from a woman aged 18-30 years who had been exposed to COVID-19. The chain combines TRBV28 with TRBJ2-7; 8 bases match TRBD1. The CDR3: CAARQGSLEQYF. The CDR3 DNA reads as TGTGCCGCTCGACAGGGGTCCCTGGAGCAGTACTTC.